This is a list of T cell receptor beta chains from one sample in a study of relationships among human T cell subsets. Each CDR3 protein gets one entry after TCRdb re-called the multiplex PCR reads with MiXCR. This sample carries roughly 7,600 distinct CDR3 sequences, approximately 70% of them seen once, and the ten largest clones take around 50%. Sequenced sample: naive and transitional (CD45RA+) T cells sorted from blood. These receptors came from a man aged 35 to 55 in good health. The CDR3 runs from the conserved cysteine through the conserved F or W. The D gene is left open where the match is weak. Size tells how often a clone was seen (once, few, many) or the class of an expanded clone, and some rows leave it out.

cdr3_nt: TGTGCCAGCAGTTTAAGGGGCAGAGTAAATTCACCCCTCCACTTT; cdr3_aa: CASSLRGRVNSPLHF; v_call: TRBV28; j_call: TRBJ1-6; clone_size: .; d_call: .
cdr3_nt: TGCAGTGGGAACAGGCCTTACTATGGCTACACCTTC; cdr3_aa: CSGNRPYYGYTF; v_call: TRBV20-1; j_call: TRBJ1-2; clone_size: .; d_call: .
cdr3_nt: TGCAGTGGAGGGGAAAGCACAGATACGCAGTATTTT; cdr3_aa: CSGGESTDTQYF; v_call: TRBV20-1; j_call: TRBJ2-3; clone_size: .; d_call: .
cdr3_nt: TGCAGCGTCCGGACAGGGGAAAGCTATGGCTACACCTTC; cdr3_aa: CSVRTGESYGYTF; v_call: TRBV29-1; j_call: TRBJ1-2; clone_size: .; d_call: TRBD1
cdr3_nt: TGTGCCAGCAGTGAAGCGAAGACAGCAACTAATGAAAAACTGTTTTTT; cdr3_aa: CASSEAKTATNEKLFF; v_call: TRBV2; j_call: TRBJ1-4; clone_size: .; d_call: .
cdr3_nt: TGTGCCTGGAGTGTCTCGGCGGGCCAGCCCCAGCATTTT; cdr3_aa: CAWSVSAGQPQHF; v_call: TRBV30; j_call: TRBJ1-5; clone_size: .; d_call: .
cdr3_nt: TGTGCCAGCAGTCCAGGGGGCGCAGGTCAGCCCCAGCATTTT; cdr3_aa: CASSPGGAGQPQHF; v_call: TRBV12-3/TRBV12-4; j_call: TRBJ1-5; clone_size: once; d_call: TRBD1
cdr3_nt: TGTGCCAGTAGTATAATGGACACCGGGGAGCTGTTTTTT; cdr3_aa: CASSIMDTGELFF; v_call: TRBV19; j_call: TRBJ2-2; clone_size: .; d_call: .
cdr3_nt: TGCGCCAGCAGCTTGGGGACTAGCAATGAGCAGTTCTTC; cdr3_aa: CASSLGTSNEQFF; v_call: TRBV5-1; j_call: TRBJ2-1; clone_size: medium-sized; d_call: TRBD2
cdr3_nt: TGTGCCAGCAGCTTAGGCGGGGGAACAGGGACTGCAACTAATGAAAAACTGCTTTTT; cdr3_aa: CASSLGGGTGTATNEKLLF; v_call: TRBV7-9; j_call: TRBJ1-4; clone_size: .; d_call: .
cdr3_nt: TGTGCCAGCAGTTTATATTGGGCTAGCGGGGATTGGGACACAGATACGCAGTATTTT; cdr3_aa: CASSLYWASGDWDTDTQYF; v_call: TRBV28; j_call: TRBJ2-3; clone_size: .; d_call: TRBD2
cdr3_nt: TGTGCCAGCAGTGCTGAGCAGCTGAACACTGAAGCTTTCTTT; cdr3_aa: CASSAEQLNTEAFF; v_call: TRBV6-4; j_call: TRBJ1-1; clone_size: .; d_call: .